Only one count was recorded for the clone carrying this TCR beta chain. No antigen is known for it. TCRdb used MiXCR to reprocess the 5' RACE reads, holding one entry per CDR3 protein. The data show roughly 440,000 distinct CDR3 sequences, roughly 15% seen once. The data stem from a study of CD8 T cells in ankylosing spondylitis. Findings and limits, study-wide: A TCR beta motif made of fewer than 10 highly homologous variants seemed typical of ankylosing spondylitis blood.

The source is a male donor with ankylosing spondylitis. Sequencing was done on a sample of blood, either unsorted or a sorted T cell fraction (not recorded which).

CDR3 DNA sequence: TGCGCCAGCAGCCAAGCCTTTAGCGGGACCTACGAGCAGTACTTC. This codes for CASSQAFSGTYEQYF. The V and J genes are TRBV4-1 and TRBJ2-7; 8 nucleotides agree with TRBD2. The CDR3 runs 15 residues. Germline lookup yields CDR1 MGHRA and CDR2 YSYEKL. The J segment lost 2 bases and the V segment lost 1 base, leaving 4 bases of the junction unmatched.